This T cell receptor beta chain originates from a study of blood T cell repertoires in COVID-19. Overall study context: Donors in the United States, Italy and Spain gave samples during acute or convalescent COVID-19. T cells, B-cell-depleted T cells, or PBMCs supplied cDNA or gDNA.

Study processing details: The assay estimated nucleated cells by amplifying reference gene primers. The method was immunoSEQ multiplex PCR; TCRdb's version includes in-frame clones alone and lacks a portion of them. V and J calls and clone size come straight from that table; D and trimming were deduced from the DNA. The table records approximately 100,000 clones, around 89% of them present only once. Unmatched junction bases numbered 19, after V lost 3 bases and J lost 3 bases. Per germline, CDR1 SGHRS and CDR2 YFSETQ. This CDR3 spans 20 amino acids. This sequence joins TRBV5-1 and TRBJ2-7, with TRBD1 matching over 12 bases. The sequencing sample was made of peripheral blood. The receptor's source is a woman older than 75 with acute or convalescent COVID-19. The CDR3 sequence: CASSSDPGQGAEDQYYEQYF. Here the CDR3 DNA reads TGCGCCAGCAGCTCCGATCCGGGACAGGGGGCAGAAGACCAATACTACGAGCAGTACTTC.